These T cell receptor beta chains were read from a single sample in a study of blood T cell repertoires in COVID-19. Produced via immunoSEQ multiplex PCR; TCRdb's table is partial and in-frame only. The data hold roughly 230,000 clones, with around 92% observed a single time. Material: PBMCs or T cells enriched from blood (not recorded which). Source of these receptors: a woman aged 30 to 39 with acute COVID-19. CDR3s include the opening cysteine and the closing phenylalanine or tryptophan. A D gene is named only where the DNA matches it firmly. Clone size, where shown, is once, few, many, or a class for clones that have expanded.

TRBJ2-7 - TRBV29-1 - 13 CSVRVVSVHEQYF TGCAGCGTGCGGGTAGTTTCTGTACACGAGCAGTACTTC
TRBJ2-7 TRBD1 TRBV3-1/TRBV3-2 - 14 CASTPRDRSYEQYF TGTGCCAGCACCCCTCGGGACAGGAGCTACGAGCAGTACTTC
TRBJ1-1 - TRBV25-1 - 14 CASIKTGRNTEAFF TGTGCCAGCATCAAGACGGGAAGAAACACTGAAGCTTTCTTT
TRBJ2-3 - TRBV27 - 16 CASTPYAGASTDTQYF TGTGCCAGCACCCCCTATGCGGGGGCTAGCACAGATACGCAGTATTTT
TRBJ2-5 TRBD2 TRBV27 - 17 CASSSGGLAGGQETQYF TGTGCCAGCAGTTCTGGGGGACTAGCGGGGGGACAAGAGACCCAGTACTTC
TRBJ1-5 - TRBV4-3 - 15 CASSQETGVNQPQHF TGCGCCAGCAGCCAAGAAACAGGCGTTAATCAGCCCCAGCATTTT
TRBJ1-5 - TRBV5-1 - 13 CASSPQGNQPQHF TGCGCCAGCAGCCCCCAGGGGAATCAGCCCCAGCATTTT
TRBJ1-1 - TRBV11-3 - 11 CASSAGTEAFF TGTGCCAGCAGCGCCGGCACTGAAGCTTTCTTT
TRBJ2-2 TRBD1 TRBV10-3 once 15 CAISGSQGDTGELFF TGTGCCATCAGTGGGTCCCAGGGGGACACCGGGGAGCTGTTTTTT
TRBJ1-4 TRBD1 TRBV7-9 few 18 CASSLKRGLDRDDEKLFF TGTGCCAGCAGCTTAAAAAGAGGTCTGGACAGGGACGATGAAAAACTGTTTTTT
TRBJ2-2 - TRBV18 - 16 CASSPMDTGNTGELFF TGTGCCAGCTCACCCATGGACACGGGGAACACCGGGGAGCTGTTTTTT
TRBJ1-5 - TRBV7-9 - 15 CASSLGGDRNQPQHF TGTGCCAGCAGCTTAGGGGGGGACCGTAATCAGCCCCAGCATTTT
TRBJ2-1 TRBD1 TRBV5-1 - 15 CASSLGRGRMDEQFF TGCGCCAGCAGCTTGGGCAGGGGGCGAATGGATGAGCAGTTCTTC
TRBJ2-3 TRBD2 TRBV3-1/TRBV3-2 - 16 CASSRRTSGSTDTQYF TGTGCCAGCAGCCGGCGGACTAGCGGTAGCACAGATACGCAGTATTTT
TRBJ1-2 - TRBV5-1 - 17 CASSSNPTTGSGYGYTF TGCGCCAGCAGCTCCAACCCTACGACCGGGTCGGGCTATGGCTACACCTTC
TRBJ2-3 - TRBV5-5 - 15 CASSSGQLGTDTQYF TGTGCCAGCAGCTCAGGACAGCTAGGCACAGATACGCAGTATTTT
TRBJ1-1 - TRBV19 - 14 CASSPARGNTEAFF TGTGCCAGTAGTCCGGCCAGGGGGAACACTGAAGCTTTCTTT
TRBJ2-2 TRBD2 TRBV4-1 - 17 CASSLRLAGGSTGELFF TGCGCCAGCAGCCTCCGACTGGCGGGGGGATCCACCGGGGAGCTGTTTTTT
TRBJ1-2 TRBD1 TRBV20-1 - 11 CSARAGGGYTF TGCAGTGCTAGAGCAGGGGGCGGCTACACCTTC
TRBJ2-7 - TRBV6-5 - 15 CASRPPRRDTYEQYF TGTGCCAGCAGGCCCCCCCGGCGGGATACCTACGAGCAGTACTTC
TRBJ2-7 - TRBV7-6 - 13 CASSLEAGYEQYF TGTGCCAGCAGCTTAGAGGCGGGCTACGAGCAGTACTTC
TRBJ2-5 TRBD2 TRBV4-1 - 15 CASSQVLAGGKTQYF TGCGCCAGCAGCCAAGTCTTAGCGGGGGGGAAGACCCAGTACTTC
TRBJ2-2 - TRBV5-6 - 12 CASSLITGELFF TGTGCCAGCAGCTTGATAACCGGGGAGCTGTTTTTT
TRBJ1-1 - TRBV21-1 - 12 CASSKQGPEAFF TGTGCCAGCAGCAAACAGGGCCCTGAAGCTTTCTTT
TRBJ1-2 - TRBV6-2/TRBV6-3 - 13 CASSYLGSYGYTF TGTGCCAGCAGTTATCTGGGGAGCTATGGCTACACCTTC
TRBJ2-3 TRBD2 TRBV19 - 18 CASSLSWNSGGLTDTQYF TGTGCCAGTAGTCTCTCCTGGAATAGCGGGGGCCTCACAGATACGCAGTATTTT
TRBJ2-3 TRBD2 TRBV5-1 - 16 CASSSGGASATYTQYF TGCGCCAGCAGCTCGGGGGGGGCCTCGGCAACGTATACGCAGTATTTT
TRBJ1-2 TRBD1 TRBV19 - 14 CASSTDRGINGYTF TGTGCCAGTAGTACAGACAGGGGGATTAATGGCTACACCTTC
TRBJ2-7 - TRBV13 - 15 CASSFYSGMGYEQYF TGTGCCAGCAGCTTCTATTCAGGGATGGGCTACGAGCAGTACTTC
TRBJ1-1 - TRBV5-8 - 12 CASSWPNREAFF TGTGCCAGCAGCTGGCCAAACAGAGAAGCTTTCTTT
TRBJ1-3 - TRBV5-1 - 18 CASSLGPPAAGSGNTIYF TGCGCCAGCAGCTTGGGCCCGCCAGCTGCAGGCTCTGGAAACACCATATATTTT
TRBJ1-1 TRBD1 TRBV6-1 - 16 CASSAVTGQMNTEAFF TGTGCCAGCAGTGCGGTGACAGGGCAGATGAACACTGAAGCTTTCTTT
TRBJ2-2 TRBD2 TRBV5-1 - 15 CASRSDPGGAGELFF TGCGCCAGCAGATCCGATCCGGGGGGAGCCGGGGAGCTGTTTTTT
TRBJ2-2 - TRBV2 - 16 CASSVSRVANTGELFF TGTGCCAGCAGTGTAAGCAGGGTTGCGAACACCGGGGAGCTGTTTTTT
TRBJ2-7 - TRBV7-2 - 13 CASSFDRPNEQYF TGTGCCAGCAGCTTCGACAGGCCTAACGAGCAGTACTTC
TRBJ1-4 - TRBV7-9 few 17 CASSSSRTGYLNEKLFF TGTGCCAGCAGCTCATCAAGGACGGGATACCTTAATGAAAAACTGTTTTTT
TRBJ2-2 - TRBV6-5 - 16 CASSYSAGGRLGELFF TGTGCCAGCAGTTACTCAGCCGGGGGGCGGCTCGGGGAGCTGTTTTTT
TRBJ2-2 - TRBV3-1/TRBV3-2 - 19 CASSQEYSRGLSNTGELFF TGTGCCAGCAGCCAAGAATATTCACGGGGACTTTCGAACACCGGGGAGCTGTTTTTT
TRBJ2-7 - TRBV20-1 - 11 CSARQSYEQYF TGCAGTGCCCGACAAAGCTACGAGCAGTACTTC
TRBJ2-2 TRBD1 TRBV4-1 - 16 CASSRYRGQNTGELFF TGCGCCAGCAGCCGATACAGGGGGCAGAACACCGGGGAGCTGTTTTTT
TRBJ2-7 - TRBV19 few 15 CASLDPGSGTYEQYF TGTGCCAGTCTCGACCCGGGATCAGGTACCTACGAGCAGTACTTC
TRBJ2-3 TRBD2 TRBV5-1 - 18 CASSLAASGGGRTDTQYF TGCGCCAGCAGCTTGGCCGCGTCGGGAGGAGGAAGGACAGATACGCAGTATTTT